Shown below are 29 T cell receptor beta chains from a single sample sequenced in a study of blood T cell repertoires in COVID-19. TCRdb's table, derived via immunoSEQ multiplex PCR, lists solely in-frame clones and lacks some. The sample includes fewer than 250,000 clones, just over 85% seen only once; the top ten take more than 9%. The sample taken for sequencing was peripheral blood. Receptor source: a man aged 50-59 years with COVID-19, enrolled during active disease.

The rearrangement joins TRBV21-1 to TRBJ1-3; no check of the table's D call, TRBD1, against the DNA was made. TRBV21-1 is annotated as a pseudogene. This CDR3 comprises 14 residues. In DNA form, the CDR3 reads TGTGCCAGATATAAGGGGTGTTCTGGAAACACCATATATTTT. It translates to CARYKGCSGNTIYF.

This chain joins TRBV5-1 and TRBJ1-1, with TRBD1 matching over 8 bases. Trimming at V came to 5 bases and at J to 4 bases, leaving 13 bases not matched to a gene. The length of the CDR3 is 16 residues. The germline CDR1 and CDR2 sequences are SGHRS and YFSETQ. CDR3: CASRDPPDRGLTEAFF. The CDR3 bases are TGCGCCAGCAGGGACCCGCCCGACAGGGGCCTCACTGAAGCTTTCTTT.

The gene calls are TRBV5-5 and TRBJ1-2, with a possible D match to TRBD1 (6 bases). The CDR3 has 14 residues. Trimming took off 4 bases at V and 8 bases at J, with 18 bases between the two ends. Germline V gene sequence: CDR1 SGHKS, CDR2 YYEKEE (reference sequence). The CDR3 region is CASSPGVDSWGYTF. CDR3 DNA sequence: TGTGCCAGCAGCCCAGGGGTGGACTCTTGGGGCTACACCTTC.

This chain connects TRBV3-1 (or the pseudogene TRBV3-2) to TRBJ1-1; a weak D match, TRBD1 (6 bases). This CDR3 is built from 17 residues. Between the trimmed V and J ends, which lost 2 bases and 0 bases, there was a span of 16 bases. CDR1 is LGHDT, CDR2 YNNKEL, per germline (reference sequence). The CDR3 DNA follows: TGTGCCAGCAGCCAAAAGTGGGGGACATCTATGAACACTGAAGCTTTCTTT. This encodes CASSQKWGTSMNTEAFF.

In this sample, this clone turned up once. The V call is TRBV6-2 or TRBV6-3, the J call TRBJ1-5; 7 positions match TRBD1. This CDR3 region has 14 residues. V lost 6 bases and J lost 9; bases outside the gene matches: 11. Germline lookup yields CDR1 MNHEY and CDR2 SVGEGT. The CDR3 here is CASSPQGVYGPQHF. The CDR3 region has the DNA TGTGCCAGCAGCCCTCAGGGGGTCTATGGGCCCCAGCATTTT.

The rearrangement links TRBV6-5 to TRBJ2-7, with D maybe TRBD2 (7 bases). This CDR3 has 14 residues. Between the trimmed V and J ends, which lost 4 bases and 0 bases, there was a span of 10 bases. Germline V lookup: CDR1 MNHEY, CDR2 SVGAGI. The CDR3 sequence: CASSWGGASYEQYF. The CDR3 nucleotides are TGTGCCAGCAGTTGGGGGGGGGCCTCCTACGAGCAGTACTTC.

This clone appeared once. Other DNA sequences in the sample encode the same CDR3. The chain joins TRBV6-5 to TRBJ1-4; 7 positions agree with TRBD1. Germline V gene data show CDR1 as MNHEY and CDR2 as SVGAGI. Germline trimming cut 5 bases from V and 8 bases from J; bases unmatched to any gene: 8. There are 14 residues in the CDR3. Here the CDR3 DNA reads TGTGCCAGCAGTCGAACAGGGGAACGGGAAAAACTGTTTTTT. Translating gives CASSRTGEREKLFF.

The rearrangement joins TRBV5-1 to TRBJ1-1; TRBD1 agrees at 7 bases. This CDR3 has 15 amino acids. Per the germline V gene, CDR1 is SGHRS and CDR2 is YFSETQ. With 3 bases clipped from V and 1 base from J, the junction kept 6 bases outside the gene matches. CDR3 coding DNA: TGCGCCAGCAGCTGGCAGGGGACAGAGAACACTGAAGCTTTCTTT. It yields the protein CASSWQGTENTEAFF.

V gene TRBV6-1 combines with J gene TRBJ2-5, with D perhaps TRBD2 (5 bases). Trimming removed 0 bases at V and 4 bases at J, with 12 bases between. The CDR3 extends over 15 amino acids. CDR1 MNHNS and CDR2 SASEGT come from the germline V gene. This CDR3 reads CASSEARALGETQYF. The CDR3 DNA is TGTGCCAGCAGTGAAGCGCGGGCCCTGGGAGAGACCCAGTACTTC.

This clone was recorded once. The chain uses TRBV12-3 or TRBV12-4 and TRBJ1-5; 7 nucleotides line up with TRBD1. J lost 7 bases, V lost 4 bases, and 4 bases had no gene match. The CDR3 totals 13 residues. The chain's CDR3 is CASSSTGRQPQHF. The DNA of the CDR3 is TGTGCCAGCAGTTCGACAGGGCGACAGCCCCAGCATTTT.

As DNA, the CDR3 is TGCAGCGTTGTTGGAGGAACCTACGAGCAGTACTTC. It is translated as CSVVGGTYEQYF. The chain carries TRBV29-1 and TRBJ2-7; D is possibly TRBD2 (5 bases). Germline CDR1 reads SQVTM; CDR2 reads ANQGSEA. V lost 4 bases and J lost 2, with 9 bases in between. There are 12 residues in the CDR3.

The rearrangement uses TRBV5-4 and TRBJ2-4; 7 nucleotides align to TRBD1. The CDR3 totals 14 residues. Per the germline V gene, CDR1 is SGHNT and CDR2 is YYREEE (reference sequence). The ends lost 2 bases at V and 8 bases at J; junction bases unmatched: 7. This chain's CDR3 is CASSFGQAGDIQYF. Written as DNA, the CDR3 is TGTGCCAGCAGCTTCGGACAGGCTGGGGACATTCAGTACTTC. Using reference TRBV5-4 and TRBJ2-4 for the parts outside the CDR3, the full variable domain is ETGVTQSPTHLIKTRGQQVTLRCSSQSGHNTVSWYQQALGQGPQFIFQYYREEENGRGNFPPRFSGLQFPNYSSELNVNALELDDSALYLCASSFGQAGDIQYFGAGTRLSVL.

This chain links TRBV28 with TRBJ2-2, with unresolved D. V lost 1 base, J lost 4 bases, and 4 bases lay in between. The V gene's germline CDR1 is MDHEN and CDR2 SYDVKM. This CDR3 is 13 amino acids long. In nucleotides, the CDR3 is TGTGCCAGCAGTTTATCGAGCACCGGGGAGCTGTTTTTT. Translated, it gives CASSLSSTGELFF.

The chain uses TRBV11-1 and TRBJ2-1; D is unclear. Germline V gives CDR1 SGHAT, CDR2 FQDESV (reference sequence). V was trimmed by 5 bases and J by 1 base, leaving 12 bases between them. The CDR3 consists of 15 residues. The CDR3: CASSRSVESYNEQFF. In DNA, the CDR3 is TGTGCCAGCAGCCGCTCGGTAGAGTCCTACAATGAGCAGTTCTTC.

This clone was observed a single time. The chain joins TRBV4-3 to TRBJ1-4; D might be TRBD1 (5 bases). The CDR3 loop spans 16 amino acids. Trimming took 0 bases from V and 5 from J, leaving 13 bases between them. The germline V gene encodes CDR1 LGHNA and CDR2 YSLEER. The CDR3 loop is CASSQDWAGQNEKLFF. In DNA form, the CDR3 reads TGCGCCAGCAGCCAAGATTGGGCAGGGCAAAATGAAAAACTGTTTTTT.

The chain uses TRBV5-1 and TRBJ2-7; 8 bases align to TRBD1. The germline gives CDR1 SGHRS, CDR2 YFSETQ. CDR3 length: 14 residues. The J segment lost 5 bases and the V segment lost 4 bases, leaving 8 bases of the junction unmatched. CDR3 in amino acids: CASSPQDRAHEQYF. In DNA, the CDR3 is TGCGCCAGCAGCCCCCAGGACAGGGCTCACGAGCAGTACTTC.

This clone occurred once. The rearrangement links TRBV19 to TRBJ1-5; perhaps TRBD1 as D (5 bases). This CDR3 comprises 15 residues. V was clipped by 1 base and J by 6 bases, with 13 bases between them. The germline gives CDR1 LNHDA, CDR2 SQIVND (reference sequence). The CDR3, as DNA: TGTGCCAGTAGTATAGGGCAGGGAACGTTTCAGCCCCAGCATTTT. It encodes CASSIGQGTFQPQHF.

J is TRBJ1-3 and V is TRBV14; 7 bases are shared with TRBD1. CDR1 SGHDN and CDR2 FVKESK come from the germline V gene. This CDR3 comprises 15 residues. Trimming cost V 3 bases and J 4 bases; bases outside gene matches: 6. The CDR3 bases are TGTGCCAGCAGCCACCGACAGGGATACGGAAACACCATATATTTT. Translation gives CASSHRQGYGNTIYF.

The chain has TRBV10-1 and TRBJ1-2, with D tentatively TRBD1 (6 bases). The germline V gene has CDR1 WNHNN and CDR2 SYGVQD (reference sequence). The length of the CDR3 is 15 residues. V shed 8 bases and J shed 3 bases, with 19 bases lying between them. The CDR3 nucleotides read TGCGCCAGCCCAAGGGGGGGGGTTCTCTACTATGGCTACACCTTC. This sequence encodes CASPRGGVLYYGYTF.

The chain employs TRBV28 and TRBJ2-1; 9 nucleotides align to TRBD1. The CDR3 consists of 15 residues. Germline trimming cut 8 bases from V and 4 bases from J; bases unmatched to any gene: 9. The germline V gene encodes CDR1 MDHEN and CDR2 SYDVKM. In nucleotides, the CDR3 is TGTGCCAGCCTCCCATCGGGACAGGGATACAATGAGCAGTTCTTC. It specifies CASLPSGQGYNEQFF.

The V call is TRBV28, the J call TRBJ2-6; the D is unclear. The V end was cut by 3 bases, the J end by 12 bases, with 12 bases between. Per the germline V gene, CDR1 is MDHEN and CDR2 is SYDVKM. The CDR3 spans 13 residues. This chain's CDR3 is CASSFLVPLVLTF. In nucleotides, the CDR3 is TGTGCCAGCAGTTTCTTAGTCCCGCTCGTCCTGACTTTC.

This chain connects TRBV6-6 to TRBJ1-1; D not certain. CDR3 length: 11 amino acids. Trimming pared 8 bases from V and 7 bases from J, leaving 11 bases between. CDR1 and CDR2 from the germline V gene are MNHNY and SVGAGI (reference sequence). The CDR3, as DNA: TGTGCCAGCCGGAGACGGGATGAAGCTTTCTTT. Its protein product is CASRRRDEAFF.

The chain uses TRBV29-1 and TRBJ2-7; maybe TRBD1 (5 bases). The V and J ends lost 2 bases and 0 bases respectively, with 8 bases between them. The V gene's germline CDR1 is SQVTM and CDR2 ANQGSEA. The CDR3 length is 13 residues. Here the CDR3 DNA reads TGCAGCGTTGAACAAGACAGCTCCTACGAGCAGTACTTC. Its protein is CSVEQDSSYEQYF.

The V gene is TRBV6-5, the J gene TRBJ1-2; D may be TRBD1 (5 bases). This CDR3 contains 11 residues. CDR1 and CDR2 from the germline V gene are MNHEY and SVGAGI. Trimming took 8 bases from V and 2 from J, leaving 6 bases between them. The CDR3 nucleotides read TGTGCCAGCGGGGGGAACTATGGCTACACCTTC. Residues: CASGGNYGYTF.

The chain uses TRBV7-2 and TRBJ2-5, with 9 bases lining up with TRBD1. The length of the CDR3 is 14 residues. The ends lost 8 bases at V and 0 bases at J; junction bases unmatched: 4. Germline-derived CDR1 and CDR2 are SGHTA and FQGNSA. The CDR3 bases are TGTGCCAGCGCACGGGACAGGGACCAAGAGACCCAGTACTTC. Protein sequence: CASARDRDQETQYF.

This clone was seen just once. The CDR3 nucleotides read TGTGCCAGCAGTGAAGATCGGGGTGGGCAGAATCAGCCCCAGCATTTT. This encodes CASSEDRGGQNQPQHF. The rearrangement joins TRBV6-1 to TRBJ1-5; D is unresolved. Germline-derived CDR1 and CDR2 are MNHNS and SASEGT. The CDR3 is 16 residues long. V dropped 1 base and J dropped 4 bases, with 14 bases sitting between them.

The gene calls are TRBV11-2 and TRBJ2-4, with TRBD1 matching 10 bases. The germline V gene has CDR1 SGHAT and CDR2 FQNNGV. V was pared by 1 base and J by 6 bases, with 6 bases of the junction left unmatched. This CDR3 comprises 16 residues. CDR3 sequence reads: CASSLVKGDRGNIQYF. The CDR3 DNA reads as TGTGCCAGCAGCTTAGTCAAGGGGGACAGGGGAAACATTCAGTACTTC. The whole variable domain, remainder taken from reference TRBV11-2 and TRBJ2-4, is EAGVAQSPRYKIIEKRQSVAFWCNPISGHATLYWYQQILGQGPKLLIQFQNNGVVDDSQLPKDRFSAERLKGVDSTLKIQPAKLEDSAVYLCASSLVKGDRGNIQYFGAGTRLSVL.

This chain joins TRBV6-5 and TRBJ1-1; D gene ambiguous. Per germline, CDR1 MNHEY and CDR2 SVGAGI. This CDR3 is 15 amino acids long. V dropped 0 bases and J dropped 2 bases, with 10 bases sitting between them. The CDR3 nucleotides are TGTGCCAGCAGTTACTCGATCGTACAAAACACTGAAGCTTTCTTT. Its protein product is CASSYSIVQNTEAFF.

This clone has only a few counts. In DNA form, the CDR3 reads TGTGCCAGCAGTAAAACGGGACTAGCGGGAGGGATCTCACACTACGAGCAGTACTTC. It codes for CASSKTGLAGGISHYEQYF. The rearrangement links TRBV7-6 to TRBJ2-7, with 16 bases that match TRBD2. Germline V gene data show CDR1 as SGHVS and CDR2 as FNYEAQ. This CDR3 comprises 19 residues. V dropped 6 bases and J dropped 3; count of bases not matched to a gene: 14. The full variable domain, rest sourced from reference TRBV7-6 and TRBJ2-7, is GAGVSQSPRYKVTKRGQDVALRCDPISGHVSLYWYRQALGQGPEFLTYFNYEAQQDKSGLPNDRFSAERPEGSISTLTIQRTEQRDSAMYRCASSKTGLAGGISHYEQYFGPGTRLTVT.